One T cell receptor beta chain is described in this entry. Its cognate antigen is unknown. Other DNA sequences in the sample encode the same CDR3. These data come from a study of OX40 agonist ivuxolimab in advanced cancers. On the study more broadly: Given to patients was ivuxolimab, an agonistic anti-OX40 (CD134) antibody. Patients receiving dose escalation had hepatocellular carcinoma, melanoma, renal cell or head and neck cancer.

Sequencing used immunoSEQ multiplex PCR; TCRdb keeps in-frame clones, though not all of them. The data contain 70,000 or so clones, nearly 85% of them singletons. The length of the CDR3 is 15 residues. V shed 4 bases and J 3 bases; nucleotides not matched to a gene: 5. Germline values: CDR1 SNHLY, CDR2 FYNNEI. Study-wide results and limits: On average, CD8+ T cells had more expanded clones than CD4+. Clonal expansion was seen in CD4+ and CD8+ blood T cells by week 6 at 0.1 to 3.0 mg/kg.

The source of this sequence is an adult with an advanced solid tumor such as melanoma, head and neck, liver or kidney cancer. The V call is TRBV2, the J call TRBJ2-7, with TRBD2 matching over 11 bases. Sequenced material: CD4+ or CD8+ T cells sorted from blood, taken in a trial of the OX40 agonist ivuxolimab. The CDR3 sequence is CASSALAGGIYEQYF. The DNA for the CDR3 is TGTGCCAGCAGTGCCCTAGCGGGAGGCATCTACGAGCAGTACTTC.